The next 3 T cell receptor beta chains were all read from a single sample in a study of control samples from healthy donors and cancer patients. Produced via immunoSEQ multiplex PCR; TCRdb's table is partial and in-frame only. Here the sample spans tens of thousands of clones, 70% to 90% being singletons. The sample comprised PBMCs. The origin of the receptors is a woman aged 55-69 years with lung cancer.

The chain has TRBV2 and TRBJ2-7, with 8 bases matching TRBD1. This CDR3 spans 12 amino acids. The trim removed 8 bases at V and 2 bases at J, leaving 2 bases unmatched. The germline gives CDR1 SNHLY, CDR2 FYNNEI. The CDR3 coding sequence is TGTGCCAGCGGACAGGGACCCTACGAGCAGTACTTC. It encodes CASGQGPYEQYF.

J is TRBJ1-2 and V is TRBV9; 11 nucleotides align to TRBD1. The J segment lost 7 bases and the V segment lost 3 bases, leaving 5 bases of the junction unmatched. This CDR3 contains 14 residues. Germline V gives CDR1 SGDLS, CDR2 YYNGEE. This chain's CDR3 is CASSEGDRGFGYTF. CDR3 nucleotide sequence: TGTGCCAGCAGCGAGGGGGACAGGGGGTTTGGCTACACCTTC. The full variable domain, its missing parts supplied by reference TRBV9 and TRBJ1-2, is DSGVTQTPKHLITATGQRVTLRCSPRSGDLSVYWYQQSLDQGLQFLIQYYNGEERAKGNILERFSAQQFPDLHSELNLSSLELGDSALYFCASSEGDRGFGYTFGSGTRLTVV.

The chain carries TRBV5-1 and TRBJ1-5; D call uncertain. Germline values: CDR1 SGHRS, CDR2 YFSETQ. The CDR3 is made up of 15 amino acids. V shed 3 bases and J shed 3 bases, with 13 bases lying between them. CDR3 DNA sequence: TGCGCCAGCAGCTCGGGAACAGACACCAATCAGCCCCAGCATTTT. Its protein product is CASSSGTDTNQPQHF.